This TCR beta chain came from a study of technical replicates of blood from a handful of donors (dated by TCRdb to about 2017). Library construction relied on the immunoSEQ multiplex PCR assay. The clones in this table, taken by TCRdb from immuneACCESS, are in-frame only. Not every clone is retained; where verified, under half of the shortfall comes from an unresolved V gene, and the cause of the rest is unknown. This sample gives about 85,000 clones in total; about 94% of them show up just once. The ten largest clones capture 0.25% of the sample. Looking up the germline V gene yields CDR1 MNHNS and CDR2 SASEGT. The CDR3 runs 16 amino acids, cysteine and phenylalanine included. Kept here is only the CDR3 DNA, which spans 48 bases and is read in frame from base 1. V lost 1 base and J lost 2 bases, and the count of bases not matched to a germline gene is 5. Regarding this clone: The antigen it recognizes is unknown. Base qualities are not at hand, and no much larger clone is one base apart.

The chain was built from TRBV6-1 and TRBJ1-1; 9 bases in between match TRBD1. The sequence was obtained from a human donor in good health. The specimen was T cells isolated from PBMCs. The sequenced DNA: TGTGCCAGCAGTGAAGGACAGGGGGGTCCTAACACTGAAGCTTTCTTT. Its translation is CASSEGQGGPNTEAFF.